The 24 T cell receptor beta chains listed next were all sequenced from one sample in a study of cytomegalovirus exposure and HLA in healthy donors. Amplification used 60 Vbeta primers and 13 Jbeta primers. Clones were read by immunoSEQ multiplex PCR, and TCRdb kept only the in-frame ones, dropping some. Here the sample spans around 150,000 clones, roughly 73% being singletons. Input material: PBMCs. These receptors all stem from a man in his late teens or twenties in good health and CMV-seropositive.

V and J are TRBV5-6 and TRBJ1-5; D is unclear. The CDR3 has 15 amino acids. V lost 1 base and J lost 3, with 11 bases in between. CDR1 is SGHDT, CDR2 YYEEEE, per germline. The CDR3 here is CASSLISGTNQPQHF. The CDR3 nucleotides read TGTGCCAGCAGCTTGATTTCCGGTACCAATCAGCCCCAGCATTTT.

The chain couples TRBV7-3 to TRBJ2-7; 9 bases fit TRBD1. Germline-derived CDR1 and CDR2 are SGHTA and FQGTGA. This CDR3 has 16 amino acids. J gave up 3 bases and V 5 bases, and 11 bases lay outside the gene matches. The CDR3: CASSPGQGGFGYEQYF. CDR3 nucleotides: TGTGCCAGCAGCCCGGGACAGGGTGGATTTGGCTACGAGCAGTACTTC. Full variable domain (rest looked up from reference TRBV7-3 and TRBJ2-7): GAGVSQTPSNKVTEKGKYVELRCDPISGHTALYWYRQSLGQGPEFLIYFQGTGAADDSGLPNDRFFAVRPEGSVSTLKIQRTERGDSAVYLCASSPGQGGFGYEQYFGPGTRLTVT.

V and J are TRBV11-3 and TRBJ2-7, with 14 bases fitting TRBD2. Per germline, CDR1 SGHNT and CDR2 YENEEA. The CDR3 consists of 15 residues. The junction had 4 bases not matched to a gene; V was cut back by 4 bases and J by 5 bases. CDR3 sequence: CASSWGLAGVDEQYF. Written as DNA, the CDR3 is TGTGCCAGCAGCTGGGGACTAGCGGGAGTGGACGAGCAGTACTTC.

This clone was detected only once. The rearrangement links TRBV2 to TRBJ2-3; 9 bases fit TRBD1. This CDR3 region has 15 residues. The ends lost 6 bases at V and 1 base at J; junction bases unmatched: 5. Germline V gives CDR1 SNHLY, CDR2 FYNNEI. This CDR3 is CASRGQGLGTDTQYF. CDR3 nucleotide sequence: TGTGCCAGCAGGGGACAGGGATTGGGCACAGATACGCAGTATTTT.

The genes are TRBV14 and TRBJ2-3, with D possibly matching TRBD2 (5 bases). Germline loops: CDR1 SGHDN, CDR2 FVKESK. The CDR3 has 13 residues. The V gene lost 4 bases and the J gene lost 2 bases, with 7 bases spanning the gap. CDR3 protein: CASSRGSTDTQYF. CDR3 sequence (DNA): TGTGCCAGCAGCCGAGGGTCCACAGATACGCAGTATTTT.

This chain connects TRBV6-1 to TRBJ2-7; 12 bases match TRBD2. V lost 3 bases to trimming and J lost 2 bases; unmatched junction nucleotides: 14. Germline-derived CDR1 and CDR2 are MNHNS and SASEGT. The CDR3 runs to 19 residues. CDR3 sequence: CASSDDRRLAGVGAYEQYF. CDR3 DNA sequence: TGTGCCAGCAGTGACGACAGAAGACTAGCGGGAGTGGGGGCCTACGAGCAGTACTTC.

This sequence joins TRBV7-9 and TRBJ1-4, with a tentative D call TRBD1 (6 bases). Germline V gives CDR1 SEHNR, CDR2 FQNEAQ (reference sequence). The CDR3 has 16 residues. Deletions cut 6 bases from V and 10 bases from J, with 24 bases between. Here the CDR3 DNA reads TGTGCCAGCAGTCCTCCGGGCAGGCAGGGGTCCGGAAAACTGTTTTTT. It encodes CASSPPGRQGSGKLFF.

The chain combines TRBV5-5 with TRBJ2-7; D uncertain. The CDR3 length is 13 residues. The ends were cut back, 4 bases at V and 4 bases at J, with 12 bases in the middle. Germline CDR1 is SGHKS and CDR2 is YYEKEE (reference sequence). The CDR3 coding sequence is TGTGCCAGCAGCCCATCCTACGATTACGAGCAGTACTTC. Its protein product is CASSPSYDYEQYF.

This rearrangement joins TRBV28 to TRBJ2-1; the D gene is possibly TRBD2 (5 bases). V was trimmed by 6 bases and J by 9 bases, leaving 15 bases between them. This CDR3 spans 13 amino acids. Germline V gives CDR1 MDHEN, CDR2 SYDVKM. The CDR3 region has the DNA TGTGCCAGCAGGTTCTGGGGTGAGGGTGAGCAGTTCTTC. This codes for CASRFWGEGEQFF.

The J gene is TRBJ1-1, the V gene TRBV19, with TRBD1 matching 9 bases. J was trimmed by 0 bases and V by 6 bases; bases with no gene match: 11. The length of the CDR3 is 17 residues. Germline assignment: CDR1 LNHDA and CDR2 SQIVND (reference sequence). CDR3 bases: TGTGCCAGTAGACCGGGACAGGGCCCAGGCATGAACACTGAAGCTTTCTTT. Encoded protein: CASRPGQGPGMNTEAFF. Filled out from reference TRBV19 and TRBJ1-1, the complete variable domain reads DGGITQSPKYLFRKEGQNVTLSCEQNLNHDAMYWYRQDPGQGLRLIYYSQIVNDFQKGDIAEGYSVSREKKESFPLTVTSAQKNPTAFYLCASRPGQGPGMNTEAFFGQGTRLTVV.

This chain links TRBV28 with TRBJ1-2; no clear D gene. Germline V gives CDR1 MDHEN, CDR2 SYDVKM. CDR3 length equals 12 residues. V was cut by 2 bases and J by 3 bases, with 4 bases left in between. The CDR3 loop is CASSLRDYGYTF. CDR3 DNA sequence: TGTGCCAGCAGTTTACGGGACTATGGCTACACCTTC.

This clone was seen a handful of times. V is TRBV6-1 and J is TRBJ2-1; 8 bases map to TRBD2. Germline CDR1 MNHNS, CDR2 SASEGT. CDR3 size: 14 residues. V lost 5 bases and J lost 15; bases outside the gene matches: 15. The CDR3 loop is CASSNGGGRGFRFF. The CDR3 nucleotides are TGTGCCAGCAGTAACGGGGGGGGCCGAGGGTTTCGGTTCTTC.

The CDR3 bases are TGTCCCTTCCGACGGGGGGGCCCTCGGACAGATACGCAGTATTTT. Translated: CPFRRGGPRTDTQYF. This sequence joins TRBV30 and TRBJ2-3; TRBD2 agrees at 8 bases. The CDR3 is 15 residues long. Per the germline V gene, CDR1 is GTSNPN and CDR2 is SVGIG (reference sequence).

A word on this clone: The sample has other DNA sequences that encode this CDR3 too. The chain couples TRBV18 to TRBJ2-1; TRBD1 aligns across 9 bases. Trimming removed 3 bases from V and 7 bases from J; junction bases left unmatched: 1. In germline, CDR1 is KGHSH, CDR2 LQKENI. This CDR3 is 13 amino acids long. CDR3 protein: CASSPGTGNEQFF. In DNA form, the CDR3 reads TGTGCCAGCTCACCTGGGACAGGGAATGAGCAGTTCTTC.

This clone was observed a few times. The genes are TRBV5-4 and TRBJ2-1, with a weak D call TRBD2 (5 bases). The CDR3 spans 15 residues. Trimming pared 1 base from V and 8 bases from J, leaving 16 bases between. Germline CDR1 is SGHNT and CDR2 is YYREEE (reference sequence). Written as DNA, the CDR3 is TGTGCCAGCAGCTTGCTACTGTCGGGGTTCGATGAGCAGTTCTTC. Translated: CASSLLLSGFDEQFF.

This clone showed up just a few times. The chain carries TRBV2 and TRBJ2-2; D possibly corresponds to TRBD2 (5 bases). This CDR3 spans 13 amino acids. V gave up 6 bases and J gave up 7 bases, with 12 bases separating them. CDR1 SNHLY and CDR2 FYNNEI come from the germline V gene. The CDR3 DNA sequence: TGTGCCAGCAGAAGGGAGCAGGTCGGGGAGCTGTTTTTT. It yields the protein CASRREQVGELFF.

V usage is TRBV30 and J usage is TRBJ1-2; 7 nucleotides align to TRBD1. The CDR3 spans 13 residues. Germline V lookup: CDR1 GTSNPN, CDR2 SVGIG (reference sequence). J lost 6 bases, V lost 3 bases, and 7 bases had no gene match. The CDR3 reads CAWSWNRGHGYTF. CDR3 nucleotide sequence: TGTGCCTGGAGCTGGAACAGGGGTCATGGCTACACCTTC.

The chain recombines TRBV5-1 with TRBJ2-3, with 7 bases identical to TRBD1. Germline-derived CDR1 and CDR2 are SGHRS and YFSETQ. With 4 bases clipped from V and 6 bases from J, the junction kept 14 bases outside the gene matches. The CDR3 extends over 16 amino acids. This chain's CDR3 is CASSKGAQGPQDTQYF. As DNA, the CDR3 is TGCGCCAGCAGCAAGGGGGCCCAGGGACCTCAGGATACGCAGTATTTT.

The chain combines TRBV21-1 with TRBJ2-1; the listed D gene, TRBD2, was not tested against the DNA. TRBV21-1 is flagged as a pseudogene. The CDR3 sequence is 15 residues long. As DNA, the CDR3 is TGTGCCAGCAGCAAAGGCGGGAGGGCTGCAAATGAGCAGTTCTTC. Residues: CASSKGGRAANEQFF.

The J gene is TRBJ1-1, the V gene TRBV7-9; the D gene is possibly TRBD1 (6 bases). The CDR3 totals 14 residues. Between the trimmed V and J ends, which lost 1 base and 6 bases, there was a span of 12 bases. Germline V gene sequence: CDR1 SEHNR, CDR2 FQNEAQ (reference sequence). This CDR3 reads CASSLVRGYAEAFF. In DNA, the CDR3 is TGTGCCAGCAGCTTAGTTAGGGGGTATGCTGAAGCTTTCTTT. Complete variable domain (other parts from reference TRBV7-9 and TRBJ1-1): DTGVSQNPRHKITKRGQNVTFRCDPISEHNRLYWYRQTLGQGPEFLTYFQNEAQLEKSRLLSDRFSAERPKGSFSTLEIQRTEQGDSAMYLCASSLVRGYAEAFFGQGTRLTVV.

V is TRBV15 and J is TRBJ1-2; a weak D match, TRBD1 (5 bases). CDR3 length: 14 residues. Germline V CDR1 and CDR2: LNHNV, YYDKDF (reference sequence). V gave up 1 base and J gave up 5 bases, with 11 bases separating them. CDR3 DNA sequence: TGTGCCACCAGCAGAGGGGGGGTAGGATATGGCTACACCTTC. Amino acid sequence: CATSRGGVGYGYTF.

The V and J genes are TRBV5-1 and TRBJ1-1; TRBD1 is a possible D gene (6 bases). CDR1 and CDR2 (germline): SGHRS, YFSETQ. This CDR3 has 11 residues. Trimming removed 6 bases at V and 8 bases at J, with 11 bases between. CDR3 sequence reads: CASIFDREAFF. The CDR3 nucleotides are TGCGCCAGCATATTCGACAGGGAAGCTTTCTTT.

This clone was seen a few times. Other DNA sequences in this specimen translate into the identical CDR3. This chain uses TRBV15 with TRBJ2-3; possible D gene TRBD2, 5 bases. Germline V CDR1 and CDR2: LNHNV, YYDKDF (reference sequence). CDR3 length: 15 amino acids. V was pared by 1 base and J by 0 bases, with 8 bases between. CDR3: CATSRGGGSTDTQYF. For the CDR3, the DNA is TGTGCCACCAGCAGAGGAGGCGGGAGCACAGATACGCAGTATTTT.

The chain joins TRBV11-2 to TRBJ2-7; 7 bases fit TRBD1. The CDR3 is 16 residues long. With V trimmed by 6 bases and J by 0 bases, 11 bases remained unmatched. Germline CDR1 is SGHAT and CDR2 is FQNNGV. The CDR3 spells CASSSGWWDSSYEQYF. The CDR3 DNA reads as TGTGCCAGCAGTTCTGGTTGGTGGGACAGCTCCTACGAGCAGTACTTC.